This T cell receptor beta chain was captured by sequencing in a study of blood T cells in healthy people across ages. Study-wide findings and caveats: What prevented conclusive comparison of naive and antigen-experienced cells was that PBMCs were unsorted.

Germline CDR1 reads DFQATT; CDR2 reads SNEGSKA (reference sequence). This CDR3 has 16 residues. Trimming took 1 base from V and 10 from J; bases not matched to a gene: 9. This clonotype has a count of ten or more. The antigen is unknown. The second PCR ran about 7 to 12 cycles with a sample-barcoded 5' primer and J-beta primers. Each of the cDNA molecules was tagged by a template-switch adaptor with 12 random nucleotides. TCRdb re-analysed the 5' RACE reads in MiXCR, keeping a single row per CDR3 protein. The sample holds roughly 900,000 distinct CDR3 sequences; approximately 49% are singletons and the top ten take around 15%.

The TCR originated in a man aged 25 to 45 in good health. This chain joins TRBV20-1 and TRBJ1-6, with 11 bases matching TRBD1. Source material: blood. This CDR3 reads CSARASLWDRGSPLHF. The CDR3 DNA sequence: TGCAGTGCTAGAGCCTCTCTTTGGGACAGGGGGTCACCCCTCCACTTT.